This T cell receptor (beta chain) was found in a study of CD8 T cells in ankylosing spondylitis. The study's findings and limits: Ankylosing spondylitis blood appeared to be characterized by a TCR beta motif of under ten highly homologous variants.

As to this clonotype: Its antigen is unknown.

CDR3 length equals 15 residues. In germline, CDR1 is DFQATT, CDR2 SNEGSKA (reference sequence). The V gene lost 4 bases and the J gene lost 5 bases, with 17 bases spanning the gap. TCRdb passed the 5' RACE reads through MiXCR, listing each CDR3 protein once. Here the sample spans more than 600,000 distinct CDR3 sequences, roughly 19% being singletons. Source material: blood, either unsorted or a sorted T cell fraction (not recorded which). This chain uses TRBV20-1 with TRBJ1-4; D gene ambiguous. This receptor was obtained from a male donor with ankylosing spondylitis. In DNA, the CDR3 is TGCAGTGCTACCACCTTTGAAGTCGGGAATGAAAAACTGTTTTTT. Translation gives CSATTFEVGNEKLFF.